This T cell receptor beta chain was retrieved from a study of T cells after yellow fever vaccination. Whole-study context: Fractions with few cells were prepared using SMART-Seq v4 Ultra Low Input.

TCRdb re-derived calls from the 5' RACE reads in MiXCR, one entry per CDR3 protein. Among 140,000 to 150,000 distinct CDR3 sequences listed, 6.6% were seen once. This clonotype was detected a few times. Sample: CD4+ T cells sorted from PBMCs, taken 10 days after the yellow fever booster vaccination. The source of this sequence is a man aged 30 to 39 who received the YFV17D yellow fever vaccine.

The CDR3 nucleotides are TGCAGTGCTCGACTAGGGGGGAACACTGAAGCTTTCTTT. This encodes CSARLGGNTEAFF. The chain combines TRBV20-1 with TRBJ1-1, with D perhaps TRBD1 (6 bases). Deletions cut 5 bases from V and 1 base from J, with 11 bases between. This CDR3 has 13 residues. CDR1 is DFQATT, CDR2 SNEGSKA, per germline (reference sequence).